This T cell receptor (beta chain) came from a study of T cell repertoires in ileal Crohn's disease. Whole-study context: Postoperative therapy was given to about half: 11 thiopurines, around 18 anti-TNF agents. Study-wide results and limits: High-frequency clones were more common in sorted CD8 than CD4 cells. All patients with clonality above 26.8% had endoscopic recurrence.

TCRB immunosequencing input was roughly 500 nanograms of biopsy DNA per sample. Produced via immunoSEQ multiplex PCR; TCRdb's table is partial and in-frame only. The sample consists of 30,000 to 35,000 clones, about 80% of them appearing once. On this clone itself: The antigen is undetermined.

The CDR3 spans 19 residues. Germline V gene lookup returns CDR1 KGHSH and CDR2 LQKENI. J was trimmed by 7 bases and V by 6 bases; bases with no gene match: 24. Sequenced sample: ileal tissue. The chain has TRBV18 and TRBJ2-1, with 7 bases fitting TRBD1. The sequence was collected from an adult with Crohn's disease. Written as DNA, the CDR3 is TGTGCCAGCTCGCCTCAAGGGGGCCCAGGGGTCCTTTTTAGGAATGAGCAGTTCTTC. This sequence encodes CASSPQGGPGVLFRNEQFF.